Listed below are T cell receptor beta chains from one sample, sequenced in a study of memory CD4+ T cells and cytomegalovirus serostatus. Clones were read by immunoSEQ multiplex PCR, and TCRdb kept only the in-frame ones, dropping some. The table shows around 61,000 clones, with roughly 80% occurring only once. Sequences were obtained from memory CD4+ T cells from blood. These receptors were taken from an adult in good health and CMV-seronegative. CDR3s include the opening cysteine and the closing phenylalanine or tryptophan. D genes are given only for firm matches. Size is omitted from some rows. Given values are once, few, many or a class for expanded clones.

TRBD1	TRBV5-4	.	TRBJ1-4	CASSTQRDRATRGEKLFF	TGTGCCAGCAGCACCCAACGGGACAGGGCTACCCGTGGGGAAAAACTGTTTTTT
.	TRBV6-5	once	TRBJ2-3	CASSYRTDRTDTQYF	TGTGCCAGCAGTTACCGGACAGATCGCACAGATACGCAGTATTTT
.	TRBV5-4	.	TRBJ2-7	CASSLGQGKAYEQYF	TGTGCCAGCAGCTTGGGCCAGGGGAAAGCCTACGAGCAGTACTTC
TRBD1	TRBV4-1	.	TRBJ1-1	CASSQGRTGRNTEAFF	TGCGCCAGCAGCCAAGGTCGGACAGGCAGGAACACTGAAGCTTTCTTT
TRBD1	TRBV9	.	TRBJ2-1	CASSATGNSYNEQFF	TGTGCCAGCAGCGCGACAGGGAATTCCTACAATGAGCAGTTCTTC
.	TRBV7-2	.	TRBJ1-5	CASSLASTLNQPQHF	TGTGCCAGCAGCTTAGCATCGACACTTAATCAGCCCCAGCATTTT
.	TRBV7-9	.	TRBJ1-1	CASSAGGQLGYTEAFF	TGTGCCAGCAGCGCCGGGGGCCAACTTGGGTACACTGAAGCTTTCTTT
.	TRBV4-3	.	TRBJ1-1	CASSQEVQGMNTEAFF	TGCGCCAGCAGCCAAGAGGTTCAGGGGATGAACACTGAAGCTTTCTTT
.	TRBV7-9	.	TRBJ1-5	CASSLKRGQPQHF	TGTGCCAGCAGCTTAAAGAGAGGCCAGCCCCAGCATTTT
TRBD1	TRBV19	.	TRBJ2-2	CASSKRQGARSGELFF	TGTGCCAGTAGTAAACGACAGGGGGCTCGTTCCGGGGAGCTGTTTTTT
.	TRBV11-2	.	TRBJ1-3	CASSSGTRLNSGNTIYF	TGTGCCAGCAGCTCAGGGACGCGCCTCAACTCTGGAAACACCATATATTTT
.	TRBV6-1	.	TRBJ1-1	CASSDLASNTEAFF	TGTGCCAGCAGTGATTTGGCCTCGAACACTGAAGCTTTCTTT
.	TRBV9	.	TRBJ2-5	CASSVGAVQETQYF	TGTGCCAGCAGCGTAGGGGCGGTTCAAGAGACCCAGTACTTC
TRBD1	TRBV7-2	.	TRBJ2-6	CASSHDRAVNVLTF	TGTGCCAGCAGCCACGACAGGGCCGTCAACGTCCTGACTTTC
.	TRBV4-1	few	TRBJ1-4	CASSLTGEKLFF	TGCGCCAGCAGCCTGACGGGAGAAAAACTGTTTTTT
TRBD1	TRBV6-1	.	TRBJ2-5	CASSELRDRGRETQYF	TGTGCCAGCAGTGAATTGAGAGACAGGGGGCGAGAGACCCAGTACTTC
TRBD1	TRBV7-9	.	TRBJ2-7	CASSYRDRADEQYF	TGTGCCAGCAGCTATAGGGACAGGGCCGACGAGCAGTACTTC
.	TRBV29-1	once	TRBJ2-3	CSVGVGSTDTQYF	TGCAGCGTTGGTGTAGGTAGCACAGATACGCAGTATTTT
TRBD1	TRBV19	.	TRBJ2-7	CASMGISGGPPYEQYF	TGTGCCAGTATGGGGATCTCAGGGGGCCCTCCCTACGAGCAGTACTTC
.	TRBV18	.	TRBJ1-1	CASSLLGTRDTEAFF	TGTGCCAGCTCACTACTGGGTACGCGGGACACTGAAGCTTTCTTT
.	TRBV10-3	once	TRBJ1-6	CAIQPVGDSPLHF	TGTGCCATCCAACCAGTAGGGGATTCACCCCTCCACTTT
.	TRBV6-5	.	TRBJ2-5	CASSHAYQETQYF	TGTGCCAGCAGTCACGCGTACCAAGAGACCCAGTACTTC
TRBD1	TRBV2	.	TRBJ1-5	CASSQRQGAYQPQHF	TGTGCCAGCAGCCAGCGACAGGGGGCCTATCAGCCCCAGCATTTT
.	TRBV7-9	.	TRBJ1-3	CASSSVEGSGNTIYF	TGTGCCAGCAGCTCAGTAGAGGGTTCTGGAAACACCATATATTTT
TRBD1	TRBV11-2	few	TRBJ1-5	CASSPTGDQPQHF	TGTGCCAGCAGCCCGACAGGGGATCAGCCCCAGCATTTT
TRBD1	TRBV5-6	.	TRBJ1-6	CASSPRQGNSPLHF	TGTGCCAGCAGCCCCCGACAGGGTAATTCACCCCTCCACTTT
.	TRBV5-4	once	TRBJ2-3	CASSWLPGTDTQYF	TGTGCCAGCAGCTGGCTCCCAGGCACAGATACGCAGTATTTT
.	TRBV10-3	.	TRBJ2-3	CAIKRDPEVDTQYF	TGTGCCATCAAAAGGGACCCCGAGGTAGATACGCAGTATTTT
TRBD1	TRBV11-2	.	TRBJ2-2	CASSPGGQYTGELFF	TGTGCCAGCAGCCCTGGGGGACAGTACACCGGGGAGCTGTTTTTT
.	TRBV15	.	TRBJ1-6	CATSSPGEPHSPLHF	TGTGCCACCAGCAGCCCAGGGGAACCCCATTCACCCCTCCACTTT
.	TRBV9	.	TRBJ2-1	CASSVQGLEQFF	TGTGCCAGCAGCGTACAGGGCCTTGAGCAGTTCTTC
.	TRBV29-1	few	TRBJ1-1	CSVSRGEGTEAFF	TGCAGCGTCTCGAGGGGCGAGGGCACTGAAGCTTTCTTT
.	TRBV5-4	.	TRBJ1-1	CASSLERGEAFF	TGTGCCAGCAGCTTGGAGAGAGGTGAAGCTTTCTTT
.	TRBV6-6	.	TRBJ2-7	CASGQRRGSYEQYF	TGTGCCAGCGGGCAAAGGAGGGGATCCTACGAGCAGTACTTC
.	TRBV7-8	.	TRBJ1-2	CASSPERSYGYTF	TGTGCCAGCAGCCCAGAGAGGTCTTATGGCTACACCTTC
.	TRBV5-1	.	TRBJ2-2	CASSLGAGNTGELFF	TGCGCCAGCAGCTTAGGAGCAGGGAACACCGGGGAGCTGTTTTTT
TRBD1	TRBV28	.	TRBJ1-5	CASRLRGQGAKGNQPQHF	TGTGCCAGCAGGTTAAGGGGACAGGGGGCGAAGGGTAATCAGCCCCAGCATTTT
.	TRBV7-2	.	TRBJ1-3	CASSFPPGSGNTIYF	TGTGCCAGCAGCTTTCCCCCAGGCTCTGGAAACACCATATATTTT
TRBD2	TRBV19	.	TRBJ2-2	CASTLAGGRLAGELFF	TGTGCCAGTACACTAGCGGGGGGGCGGTTGGCCGGGGAGCTGTTTTTT